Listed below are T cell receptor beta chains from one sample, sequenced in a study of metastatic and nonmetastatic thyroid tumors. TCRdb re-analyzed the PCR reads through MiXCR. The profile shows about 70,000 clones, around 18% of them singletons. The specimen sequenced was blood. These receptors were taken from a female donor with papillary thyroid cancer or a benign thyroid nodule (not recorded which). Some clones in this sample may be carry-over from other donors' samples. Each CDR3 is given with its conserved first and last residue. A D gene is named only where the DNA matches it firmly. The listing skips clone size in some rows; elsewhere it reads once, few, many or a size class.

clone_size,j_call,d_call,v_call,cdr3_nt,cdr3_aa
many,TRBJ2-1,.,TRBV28,TGTGCCAGCAGTTTAGGTTCGTACAACAATGAGCAGTTCTTC,CASSLGSYNNEQFF
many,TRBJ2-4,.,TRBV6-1,TGTGCCAGCAGTCTCGAGCGGACCGTGGGCATTCAGTACTTC,CASSLERTVGIQYF
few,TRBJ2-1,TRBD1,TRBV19,TGTGCCAGTAGTAGTTGGGACAGCGAGCAGTTCTTC,CASSSWDSEQFF
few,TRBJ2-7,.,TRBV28,TGTGCCAGCAGCGCAGCCGGGCCCCGCTACGAGCAGTACTTC,CASSAAGPRYEQYF
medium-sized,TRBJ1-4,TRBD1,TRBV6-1,TGTGCCAGCAGTGAAGGACAGGGGGCTGAAAAACTGTTTTTT,CASSEGQGAEKLFF
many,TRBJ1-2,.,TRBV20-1,TGCAGTGCAGCGGACGGCAGCTATGGCTACACCTTC,CSAADGSYGYTF
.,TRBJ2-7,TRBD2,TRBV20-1,TGCAGTGCTCGGACCCTCGAAGCGGGACGTATATACGAGCAGTACTTC,CSARTLEAGRIYEQYF
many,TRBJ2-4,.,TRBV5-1,TGCGCCAGCAGCTTGGAGGCGGGAATTGGGGCCAAAAACATTCAGTACTTC,CASSLEAGIGAKNIQYF
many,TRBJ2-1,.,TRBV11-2,TGTGCCAGCAGCTTAATAACAGGAACCTACAATGAGCAGTTCTTC,CASSLITGTYNEQFF
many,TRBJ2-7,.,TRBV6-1,TGTGCCAGCAGTAGACAGTACGAGCAGTACTTC,CASSRQYEQYF
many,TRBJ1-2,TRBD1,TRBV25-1,TGTGCCAGCAGTGACCGGGACAGGGTTGATGGCTACACCTTC,CASSDRDRVDGYTF
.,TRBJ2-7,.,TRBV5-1,TGCGCCAGCACCTTGGGGAGAAGCGTCTACGAGCAGTACTTC,CASTLGRSVYEQYF
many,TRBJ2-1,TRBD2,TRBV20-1,TGCAGTGCTAGAGTTGGACTAGCGGGAGAGACGAGCTCCTACAATGAGCAGTTCTTC,CSARVGLAGETSSYNEQFF
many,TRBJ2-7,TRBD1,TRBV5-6,TGTGCCAGCAGCCCGGGACAGGGTAGCGACGAGCAGTACTTC,CASSPGQGSDEQYF
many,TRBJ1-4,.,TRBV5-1,TGCGCCAGCAGCTTGGCAGGGGCTGGGGAAAAACTGTTTTTT,CASSLAGAGEKLFF
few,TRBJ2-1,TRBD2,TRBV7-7,TGTGCTGGCCCGACTAGCGACAATGAGCAGTTCTTC,CAGPTSDNEQFF
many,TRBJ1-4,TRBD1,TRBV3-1,TGTGCCAGCAGCCAAGTACAGGGGGCGGATAAACTGTTTTTT,CASSQVQGADKLFF
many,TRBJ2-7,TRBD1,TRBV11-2,TGTGCCAGCAGCTCCTGGAGCTGGAGGTTGGGACAGGGTAAGCAGTACTTC,CASSSWSWRLGQGKQYF
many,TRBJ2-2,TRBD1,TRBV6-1,TGTGCCAGCCACCCCCGGGACAGTATCACCGGGGAGCTGTTTTTT,CASHPRDSITGELFF
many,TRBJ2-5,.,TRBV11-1,TGTGCCAGCAGCTTCGGAGAGACCCAGTACTTC,CASSFGETQYF
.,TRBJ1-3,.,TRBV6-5,TGTGCCAGCAGTTATTCTGTAGGGGGATCTGGAAACACCATATATTTT,CASSYSVGGSGNTIYF
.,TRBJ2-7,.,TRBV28,TGTGCCAGCAGTTTATACGGGGCTAACTACGAGCAGTACTTC,CASSLYGANYEQYF
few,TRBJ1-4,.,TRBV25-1,TGTGCCAGCAGTGAGTACGGCGAAAAACTGTTTTTT,CASSEYGEKLFF
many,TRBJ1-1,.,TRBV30,TGTGCCTGGAGGGTAGGACCTTTGAGGACTGAAGCTTTCTTT,CAWRVGPLRTEAFF
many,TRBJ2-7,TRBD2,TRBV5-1,TGCGCCAGCAGCGTGGGAGGGCCCGACGAGCAGTACTTC,CASSVGGPDEQYF
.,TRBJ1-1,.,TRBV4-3,TGCGCCAGCAGCCAAGACTGGGAGACTGAAGCTTTCTTT,CASSQDWETEAFF
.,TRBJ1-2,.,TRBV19,TGTTCCAGTACCCTGGCGGGGGACTATGGCTACGCCTTC,CSSTLAGDYGYAF
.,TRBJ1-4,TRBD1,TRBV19,TGTGCCAGTAGTACGACAGGGGAAACTAACGAAAAACTGTTTTTT,CASSTTGETNEKLFF
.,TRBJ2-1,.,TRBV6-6,TGTGCCAGCAGTTACGAGGACAGCAGGTACAATGAGCAGTTCTTC,CASSYEDSRYNEQFF
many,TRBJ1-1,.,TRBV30,TGTGCCTGGACCCCACCCCCCCTCTCGAGGCCTGAAGCTTTCTTT,CAWTPPPLSRPEAFF
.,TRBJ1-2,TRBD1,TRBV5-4,TGTGCCAGCAGCTTGGACCGGGACAGGGGCTACACCTTC,CASSLDRDRGYTF
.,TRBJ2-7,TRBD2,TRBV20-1,TGCAGTGCTAGAGATCTATACGGACTAGCGGGAGGAAAGACCTACGAGCAGTACTTC,CSARDLYGLAGGKTYEQYF
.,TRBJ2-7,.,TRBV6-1,TGTGCCAGCATCAAAAGGGACAAACTATACGAGCAGTACTTC,CASIKRDKLYEQYF
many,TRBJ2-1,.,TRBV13,TGTGCCAGCAGCCTAGGTGGGAATGAGCAGTTCTTC,CASSLGGNEQFF
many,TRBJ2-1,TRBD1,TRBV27,TGTGCCAGCAGTTTCTTCGGGACAGGGGGCAATGAGCAGTTCTTC,CASSFFGTGGNEQFF
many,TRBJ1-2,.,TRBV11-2,TGTGCCAGCAGCGCCGGACGGAACTATGGCTACACCTTC,CASSAGRNYGYTF
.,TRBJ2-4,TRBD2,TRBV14,TGTGCCAGCATCCCACCGGGACTAGCCGGAGACATTCAGTACTTC,CASIPPGLAGDIQYF
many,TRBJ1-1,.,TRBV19,TGTGCCAGTAGTGTCACAGGAGGTAACACTGAAGCTTTCTTT,CASSVTGGNTEAFF
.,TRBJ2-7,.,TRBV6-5,TGTGCCAGCAGTTACTCAGGGGAAAATTCCTACGAGCAGTACTTC,CASSYSGENSYEQYF
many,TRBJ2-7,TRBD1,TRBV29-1,TGCAGCGTCCTACCTATGACAGGGGGCTACGAGCAGTACTTC,CSVLPMTGGYEQYF
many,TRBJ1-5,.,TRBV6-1,TGTGCCAGCAGTGAACAGGCTTATCAGCCCCAGCATTTT,CASSEQAYQPQHF
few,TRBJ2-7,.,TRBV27,TGTGCCAGCAGTTTAACTAGATTTGGGCATGGCGAGCAGTACTTC,CASSLTRFGHGEQYF
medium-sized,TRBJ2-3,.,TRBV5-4,TGTGCCAGCAGCCTGGCGGAGGAGCTCAGTACAGATACGCAGTATTTT,CASSLAEELSTDTQYF
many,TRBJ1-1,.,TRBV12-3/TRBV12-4,TGTGCCAGCAGTTTAAATTCTTGGTCTTTCTTT,CASSLNSWSFF
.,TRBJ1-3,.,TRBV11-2,TGTGCCAGCAGCTTAAAAGTCAGCGTTCTCTCTGGAAACACCATATATTTT,CASSLKVSVLSGNTIYF
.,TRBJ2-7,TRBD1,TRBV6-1,TGTGCCAGCATCCTGGGACAGGGACTCTCCTACGAGCAGTACTTC,CASILGQGLSYEQYF
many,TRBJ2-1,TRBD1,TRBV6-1,TGTGCCAGCAGGAAACGCGGACAGGGGGCGAACAATGAGCAGTTCTTC,CASRKRGQGANNEQFF
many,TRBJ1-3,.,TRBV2,TGTGCCAGCAGGGAACAGGGTTCTGGAAACACCATATATTTT,CASREQGSGNTIYF
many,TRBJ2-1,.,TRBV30,TGTGCCTGGAGTGTTAGGGGTGGATCGGTCTGGAATGAGCAGTTCTTC,CAWSVRGGSVWNEQFF
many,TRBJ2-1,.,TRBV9,TGTGCCAGCAGCCCCCTCGTTTATCCGGGGTCCTACAATGAGCAGTTCTTC,CASSPLVYPGSYNEQFF
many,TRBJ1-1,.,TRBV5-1,TGCGCCAGCAGCTCCGGACAGCCTGATGGCACTGAAGCTTTCTTT,CASSSGQPDGTEAFF
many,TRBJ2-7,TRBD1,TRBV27,TGTGCCAGCAGTCACCAGGGGGACCAGGCCTACGAGCAGTACTTC,CASSHQGDQAYEQYF
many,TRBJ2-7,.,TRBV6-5,TGTGCCAGCAGTTACTCGCAAGTCAGCCGGGATGTATCCTACGAGCAGTACTTC,CASSYSQVSRDVSYEQYF